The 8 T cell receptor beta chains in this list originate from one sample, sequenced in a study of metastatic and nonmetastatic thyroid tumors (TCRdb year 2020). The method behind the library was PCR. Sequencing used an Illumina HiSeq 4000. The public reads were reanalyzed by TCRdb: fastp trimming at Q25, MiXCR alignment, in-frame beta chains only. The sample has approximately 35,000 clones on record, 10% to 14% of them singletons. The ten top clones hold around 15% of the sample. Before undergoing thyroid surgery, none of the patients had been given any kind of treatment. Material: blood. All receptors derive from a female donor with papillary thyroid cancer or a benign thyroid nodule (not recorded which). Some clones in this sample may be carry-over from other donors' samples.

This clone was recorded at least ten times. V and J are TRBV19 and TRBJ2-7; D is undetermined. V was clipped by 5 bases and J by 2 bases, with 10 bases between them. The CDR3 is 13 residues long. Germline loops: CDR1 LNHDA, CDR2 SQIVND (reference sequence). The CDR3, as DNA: TGTGCCAGTAGTGCTGGATCGGCCTACGAGCAGTACTTC. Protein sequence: CASSAGSAYEQYF.

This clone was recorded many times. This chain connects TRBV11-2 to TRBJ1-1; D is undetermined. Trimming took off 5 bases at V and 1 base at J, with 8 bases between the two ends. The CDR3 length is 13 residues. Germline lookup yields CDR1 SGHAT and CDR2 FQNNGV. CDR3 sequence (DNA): TGTGCCAGCAGCATTACAGAGAACACTGAAGCTTTCTTT. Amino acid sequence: CASSITENTEAFF.

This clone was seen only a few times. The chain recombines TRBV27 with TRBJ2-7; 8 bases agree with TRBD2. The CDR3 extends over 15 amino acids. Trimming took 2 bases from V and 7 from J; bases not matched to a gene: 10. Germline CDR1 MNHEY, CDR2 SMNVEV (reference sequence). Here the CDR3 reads CASSLTGAGGGEQYF. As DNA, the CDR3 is TGTGCCAGCAGTTTAACTGGAGCCGGCGGGGGGGAGCAGTACTTC.

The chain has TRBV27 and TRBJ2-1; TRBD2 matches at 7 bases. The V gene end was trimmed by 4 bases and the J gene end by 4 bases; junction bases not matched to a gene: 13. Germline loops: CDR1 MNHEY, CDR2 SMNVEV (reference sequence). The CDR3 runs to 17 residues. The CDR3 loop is CASSYTPGTTDYNEQFF. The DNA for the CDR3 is TGTGCCAGCAGTTATACACCCGGGACTACAGATTACAATGAGCAGTTCTTC.

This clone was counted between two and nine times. CDR3 nucleotide sequence: TGTGCCAGCAGTTACTCGGGGTCCTACGAGCAGTACTTC. Protein product: CASSYSGSYEQYF. The rearrangement uses TRBV6-6 and TRBJ2-7; D call uncertain. With 0 bases removed from V and 1 base from J, the gap between germline ends came to 4 bases. CDR3 size: 13 residues. The V gene's germline CDR1 is MNHNY and CDR2 SVGAGI (reference sequence).

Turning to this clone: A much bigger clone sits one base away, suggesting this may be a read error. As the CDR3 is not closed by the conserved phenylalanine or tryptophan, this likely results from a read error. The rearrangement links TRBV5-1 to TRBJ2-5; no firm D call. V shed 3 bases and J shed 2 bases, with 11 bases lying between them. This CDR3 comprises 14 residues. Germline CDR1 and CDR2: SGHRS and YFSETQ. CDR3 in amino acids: CASSSPSTQETQYL. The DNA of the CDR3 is TGCGCCAGCAGCTCCCCCTCGACACAAGAGACCCAGTACCTC.

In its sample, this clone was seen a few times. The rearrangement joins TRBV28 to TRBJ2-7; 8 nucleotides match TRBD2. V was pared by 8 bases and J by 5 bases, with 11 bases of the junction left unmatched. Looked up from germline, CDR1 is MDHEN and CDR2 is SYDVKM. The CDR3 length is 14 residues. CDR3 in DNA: TGTGCCAGCTCGACGAGCGGGGGTTGGGACGAGCAGTACTTC. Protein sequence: CASSTSGGWDEQYF.

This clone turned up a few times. The CDR3 DNA is TGTGCCAGCAGGCCCCTGACAGGGGGTTCTACTGGCTACACCTTC. Protein product: CASRPLTGGSTGYTF. The chain carries TRBV6-1 and TRBJ1-2; 9 bases match TRBD1. Unmatched junction bases numbered 12, after V lost 6 bases and J lost 7 bases. CDR1 and CDR2 (germline): MNHNS, SASEGT. The CDR3 covers 15 residues.